This TCR beta chain was recovered during a study of blood T cell repertoires in COVID-19. Overall study context: Some COVID-19 samples were acute and others convalescent; all came from the United States, Italy and Spain.

The CDR3 has 16 residues. The ends lost 5 bases at V and 5 bases at J; junction bases unmatched: 11. CDR1 SGHTA and CDR2 FQGNSA come from the germline V gene. Those enrolled, adults aged 18 to 89 years, came from 24 US areas. Membership in each cohort depended on participant-reported clinical history. Under the authors' procedure: How many nucleated cells were present was estimated from reference gene primer amplification. Generated by immunoSEQ multiplex PCR, the TCRdb table keeps only in-frame clones and is missing some. That table furnishes V, J and clone size, whereas the DNA furnished D and trimming. Of approximately 360,000 clones listed, around 83% are singletons.

The chain couples TRBV7-2 to TRBJ2-3, with 9 bases identical to TRBD2. This clonotype originated in a woman in her forties or fifties who had recovered from COVID-19. Input material: PBMCs or T cells enriched from blood (not recorded which). CDR3 DNA: TGTGCCAGCAGCAAGGGGGTAGCGGGAGTGGGAGATACGCAGTATTTT. Protein product: CASSKGVAGVGDTQYF. The variable domain in full, completed from reference TRBV7-2 and TRBJ2-3, reads GAGVSQSPSNKVTEKGKDVELRCDPISGHTALYWYRQSLGQGLEFLIYFQGNSAPDKSGLPSDRFSAERTGGSVSTLTIQRTQQEDSAVYLCASSKGVAGVGDTQYFGPGTRLTVL.